This TCR beta chain stems from a study of blood T cell repertoires in COVID-19 (TCRdb year 2020). As for the study more broadly: Collaborator samples came from the United States, Italy and Spain and covered acute and convalescent phases of COVID-19. The prospective study material was composed of cDNA or gDNA derived from T cells, B-cell-depleted T cells, or PBMCs. The dataset comprised deeply sampled blood TCRbeta repertoires from subjects exposed to, actively infected with, or recovered from COVID-19. The repertoires were released in a freely available public database intended as a resource for research on the immune response to SARS-CoV-2. Samples were obtained from the ongoing ImmuneRACE study (first 160 participants) and from 1,200 or so subjects provided by 6 global collaborators. Nearly every sample came with metadata listing a de-identified subject ID, COVID-19 status, age in years and sex. Where HLA class I and class II types were available, the types were taken from metadata supplied by the sample provider, not from assay-based typing.

A note on this clone: Its target antigen remains unknown. No base quality values were provided; no much bigger clone lies one nucleotide off.

CDR1 and CDR2, looked up from the germline V gene, are SGHTA and FQGTGA. Including the terminal cysteine and phenylalanine, the CDR3 comprises 15 residues. The read is trimmed to its CDR3 DNA, 45 bases read in frame from base 1. At the junction V is shortened by 0 bases and J by 5 bases, with 14 bases in between. Whole blood was collected in K2EDTA tubes by collaborating institutions according to the institutions' own protocols. For TCRbeta analysis, collaborator samples were shipped as frozen whole blood, as isolated PBMCs, or as DNA extracted from either sample type. TCRbeta CDR3 regions were amplified from genomic DNA using the immunoSEQ Assay, a bias-controlled multiplex PCR. The original pipeline was this. The number of nucleated cells in each sample was estimated by amplification of reference gene primers within the assay. Sequence reads were collapsed and filtered to measure the absolute abundance of every unique TCRbeta CDR3 rearrangement. For each sample, productive Simpson clonality was calculated as the square root of Simpson's diversity index over productive rearrangements. The table comes from immuneACCESS by way of TCRdb, which keeps in-frame sequences with V and J called. Part of the clones is missing from these tables; in studies checked, under half for an unresolved V gene and the rest for unknown reasons. That table gives V, J and clone size, and the DNA gave D and trimming. This sample holds roughly 160,000 clones; approximately 90% were observed only once. Of the sample, 0.45% to 0.65% falls within the top ten clones.

Findings and caveats that apply to the study as a whole: The quantity of clinical and demographic metadata differed by source and by participant and was supplied without curation.

Source material: peripheral blood. The clonotype comes from a man in his fifties or sixties with acute or convalescent COVID-19. This chain is built from TRBV7-3 and TRBJ2-7; TRBD2 is a possible D gene, resting on 6 matching bases. The CDR3 region reads CASSLTGGASNEQYF. The DNA is as follows: TGTGCCAGCAGCTTAACGGGGGGAGCCTCTAACGAGCAGTACTTC.